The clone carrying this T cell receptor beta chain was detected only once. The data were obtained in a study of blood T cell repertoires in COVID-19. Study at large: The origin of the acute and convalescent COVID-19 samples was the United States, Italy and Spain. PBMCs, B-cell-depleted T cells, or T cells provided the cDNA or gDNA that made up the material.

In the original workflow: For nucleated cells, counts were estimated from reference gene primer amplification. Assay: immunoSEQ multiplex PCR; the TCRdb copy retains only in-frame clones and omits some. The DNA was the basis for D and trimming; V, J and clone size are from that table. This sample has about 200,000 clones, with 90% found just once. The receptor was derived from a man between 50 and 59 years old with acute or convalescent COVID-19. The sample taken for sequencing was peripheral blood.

The chain's CDR3 is CASSAASGSSYNEQFF. The CDR3 nucleotides read TGCGCCAGCAGCGCCGCTAGCGGAAGCTCCTACAATGAGCAGTTCTTC. The chain combines TRBV5-1 with TRBJ2-1; 7 bases agree with TRBD2. The CDR3 has 16 amino acids. J lost 0 bases, V lost 4 bases, and 7 bases had no gene match. Germline values: CDR1 SGHRS, CDR2 YFSETQ.